The 10 T cell receptor beta chains below come from one sample, sequenced in a study of spatial heterogeneity in lung cancer. Overall study findings and caveats: It was found that expanded intratumoral alpha and beta TCR counts tracked tumor mutation counts.

TCRdb fed the 5' RACE reads into MiXCR, producing one record per CDR3 protein. The sample holds under 20,000 distinct CDR3 sequences; around 5.5% are singletons and the top ten take 10%. Time point denoted: sample taken at primary tumor resection. These receptors are not linked to any known antigen. Sequenced material: lung tumor tissue, taken at surgery. The receptors here all came from a female donor with early-stage non-small cell lung cancer.

Concerning this clonotype: Because the library targeted alpha chains, this beta chain is an off-target read whose size means little. The chain recombines TRBV7-9 with TRBJ1-6; the match to TRBD1 covers 8 bases. Germline trimming cut 5 bases from V and 9 bases from J; bases unmatched to any gene: 9. From germline, CDR1 is SEHNR and CDR2 FQNEAQ (reference sequence). The CDR3 loop spans 15 amino acids. CDR3 residues: CASSPSTGVGSPLHF. The CDR3 DNA reads as TGTGCCAGCAGCCCATCGACAGGGGTTGGTTCACCCCTCCACTTT. The complete variable domain, with remaining parts taken from reference TRBV7-9 and TRBJ1-6, reads DTGVSQNPRHKITKRGQNVTFRCDPISEHNRLYWYRQTLGQGPEFLTYFQNEAQLEKSRLLSDRFSAERPKGSFSTLEIQRTEQGDSAMYLCASSPSTGVGSPLHFGNGTRLTVT.

This clonotype has ten or more counts. Being off target in a library aimed at alpha chains, this beta chain has a size of little meaning. CDR3 residues: CASSLWQFGNTIYF. The CDR3 nucleotides are TGTGCCAGCAGTTTATGGCAGTTTGGAAACACCATATATTTT. The chain recombines TRBV28 with TRBJ1-3, with D uncertain. The CDR3 is 14 amino acids. CDR1 and CDR2 from the germline V gene are MDHEN and SYDVKM. V gave up 0 bases and J gave up 3 bases, with 6 bases separating them.

This clonotype is categorized as medium-sized. The library was built for alpha chains, so this beta chain is an off-target read and its size means little. V is TRBV9 and J is TRBJ2-7; D is unclear. CDR3 size: 14 residues. Germline assignment: CDR1 SGDLS and CDR2 YYNGEE. The germline V and J ends were trimmed by 1 base and 5 bases, with 13 bases remaining between them. The CDR3 sequence is CASSVRPTEDEQYF. CDR3 DNA: TGTGCCAGCAGCGTAAGACCCACCGAAGACGAGCAGTACTTC.

This clonotype came up many times. This beta chain was picked up by a library intended for alpha chains and is off target, so its count carries little meaning. CDR3 coding DNA: TGTGCCAGCAGCCACTTAAGGACTAGCGCCGGAAGTGAGCAGTTCTTC. Protein sequence: CASSHLRTSAGSEQFF. The chain has TRBV4-2 and TRBJ2-1; 9 bases fit TRBD2. The CDR3 consists of 16 residues. From germline, CDR1 is LGHNA and CDR2 YNFKEQ. Germline trimming cut 3 bases from V and 9 bases from J; bases unmatched to any gene: 12.

In this sample, this clonotype turned up many times. This beta chain appears as a stray read in a library generated for alpha chains; its size is not informative. The chain is built from TRBV29-1 and TRBJ2-5; perhaps TRBD2 as D (7 bases). Germline CDR1 SQVTM, CDR2 ANQGSEA. This CDR3 is built from 13 residues. CDR3 protein: CSKKGEGQETQYF. Here the CDR3 DNA reads TGCAGTAAAAAGGGGGAGGGCCAAGAGACCCAGTACTTC.

This clonotype came up many times. With the library built for alpha chains, this beta chain is off target and its frequency is not meaningful. V is TRBV29-1 and J is TRBJ2-1; 7 nucleotides line up with TRBD2. The V segment lost 3 bases and the J segment 4 bases; nucleotides outside the gene matches: 6. CDR3 size: 14 residues. Germline V CDR1 and CDR2: SQVTM, ANQGSEA. CDR3 region: CSVDPSGDYNEQFF. CDR3 nucleotides: TGCAGCGTTGACCCTAGCGGAGATTACAATGAGCAGTTCTTC.

This clonotype appeared many times. This beta chain slipped into a library made for alpha chains as a stray read, so its size is not meaningful. This chain links TRBV5-1 with TRBJ2-3, with D uncertain. This CDR3 comprises 15 residues. With 0 bases removed from V and 0 bases from J, the gap between germline ends came to 8 bases. Germline V gene data show CDR1 as SGHRS and CDR2 as YFSETQ. CDR3 coding DNA: TGCGCCAGCAGCTTGGGTGGCGGAAGCACAGATACGCAGTATTTT. Its translation is CASSLGGGSTDTQYF. The full variable domain, with the rest looked up from reference TRBV5-1 and TRBJ2-3, is KAGVTQTPRYLIKTRGQQVTLSCSPISGHRSVSWYQQTPGQGLQFLFEYFSETQRNKGNFPGRFSGRQFSNSRSEMNVSTLELGDSALYLCASSLGGGSTDTQYFGPGTRLTVL.

In this sample, this clonotype turned up many times. This beta chain is a stray sequence in a library constructed for alpha chains; its clone size is not meaningful. The rearrangement uses TRBV10-3 and TRBJ1-6; D gene unclear. The V end was cut by 2 bases, the J end by 8 bases, with 4 bases between. Germline V CDR1 and CDR2: ENHRY, SYGVKD. The CDR3 has 12 amino acids. CDR3 in amino acids: CAISEGDSPLHF. As DNA, the CDR3 is TGTGCCATCAGTGAGGGTGATTCACCCCTCCACTTT.

This clonotype turned up a few times. This beta chain turned up in a library designed for alpha chains; as an off-target read, its abundance says little. The genes are TRBV29-1 and TRBJ2-5; 7 nucleotides line up with TRBD2. In germline, CDR1 is SQVTM, CDR2 ANQGSEA. This CDR3 spans 14 amino acids. V shed 4 bases and J 7 bases; nucleotides not matched to a gene: 12. The CDR3: CSVANLQRDGTQYF. CDR3 coding DNA: TGCAGCGTTGCGAATCTCCAGCGGGATGGGACCCAGTACTTC.

This clonotype has at least ten counts. In a library made to pick up alpha chains, this beta chain is a stray read with a size that means little. The chain recombines TRBV7-9 with TRBJ1-5, with TRBD1 as a possible D gene (5 bases). Germline CDR1 SEHNR, CDR2 FQNEAQ (reference sequence). CDR3 length equals 13 residues. V dropped 1 base and J dropped 5 bases, with 6 bases sitting between them. CDR3 nucleotide sequence: TGTGCCAGCAGCTTAGGAGGGGATCAGCCCCAGCATTTT. It yields the protein CASSLGGDQPQHF.